The next 28 T cell receptor beta chains were all read from a single sample in a study of CD8 T cells in Susac syndrome. Random hexamers primed reverse transcription of about 0.5 to 1 ug RNA. TCRdb re-called the immunoSEQ multiplex PCR reads through MiXCR, storing one row per CDR3 protein. The profile covers under 200,000 distinct CDR3 sequences, with 85% to 95% appearing a single time and approximately 0.1% taken by the ten largest. Sequencing used CD4+ T cells from PBMCs. These receptors were collected from a human donor in good health.

This rearrangement joins TRBV28 to TRBJ1-1; maybe TRBD1 (5 bases). The CDR3 totals 14 residues. In germline, CDR1 is MDHEN, CDR2 SYDVKM. V dropped 6 bases and J dropped 1 base, with 12 bases sitting between them. CDR3 in amino acids: CASRPRASNTEAFF. The CDR3 coding sequence is TGTGCCAGCAGACCCAGGGCATCGAACACTGAAGCTTTCTTT.

The V call is TRBV29-1, the J call TRBJ2-7, with 9 bases aligning to TRBD1. This CDR3 comprises 14 residues. With V trimmed by 4 bases and J by 5 bases, 9 bases remained unmatched. In germline, CDR1 is SQVTM, CDR2 ANQGSEA. DNA for the CDR3: TGCAGCGTTGGAGCCGGGACAGGGATAGACGAGCAGTACTTC. Its protein product is CSVGAGTGIDEQYF.

The chain has TRBV25-1 and TRBJ2-3, with 10 positions matching TRBD2. CDR3 length equals 17 residues. V trimming: 0 bases; J trimming: 4 bases; junction bases outside the gene matches: 7. Germline assignment: CDR1 MGHDK and CDR2 SYGVNS. The CDR3 DNA follows: TGTGCCAGCAGTGAATACCTAGCGGGAGAACCCTCAGATACGCAGTATTTT. Its translation: CASSEYLAGEPSDTQYF.

The CDR3 sequence is CASRLAGARSYNEQFF. For the CDR3, the DNA is TGTGCCAGCAGGTTAGCGGGAGCGAGGTCCTACAATGAGCAGTTCTTC. The chain carries TRBV28 and TRBJ2-1, with 9 bases fitting TRBD2. With 6 bases clipped from V and 1 base from J, the junction kept 7 bases outside the gene matches. The CDR3 runs to 16 residues. Germline-derived CDR1 and CDR2 are MDHEN and SYDVKM.

The J gene is TRBJ1-2, the V gene TRBV24-1; no clear D. Germline CDR1 is KGHDR and CDR2 is SFDVKD. The CDR3 length is 13 residues. V lost 7 bases, J lost 4 bases, and 12 bases lay in between. DNA for the CDR3: TGTGCCACCAGCTCCGGGGTCATCTATGGCTACACCTTC. Its translation is CATSSGVIYGYTF.

This clonotype was seen more than once but under ten times. The chain uses TRBV27 and TRBJ2-5; 7 positions agree with TRBD1. CDR1 and CDR2 (germline): MNHEY, SMNVEV (reference sequence). This CDR3 contains 13 residues. V dropped 2 bases and J dropped 5; count of bases not matched to a gene: 2. The CDR3 DNA reads TGTGCCAGCAGTTTAGGCAGGGGGGAGACCCAGTACTTC. This codes for CASSLGRGETQYF.

The rearrangement links TRBV20-1 to TRBJ2-7; 7 positions agree with TRBD1. Germline V gives CDR1 DFQATT, CDR2 SNEGSKA (reference sequence). The CDR3 sequence is 12 residues long. V dropped 1 base and J dropped 6; count of bases not matched to a gene: 3. The chain's CDR3 is CSARGAGGEQYV. The CDR3 DNA reads as TGCAGTGCTAGAGGGGCAGGGGGCGAGCAGTACGTC.

The chain has TRBV20-1 and TRBJ2-5; 11 bases fit TRBD2. V lost 2 bases, J lost 4 bases, and 6 bases stayed unmatched. CDR3 length: 15 residues. The germline CDR1 and CDR2 sequences are DFQATT and SNEGSKA (reference sequence). The CDR3 coding sequence is TGCAGTGCTAGATCCGGGACTAGCGGCCCAGAGACCCAGTACTTC. Encoded protein: CSARSGTSGPETQYF.

The CDR3 DNA reads as TGTGCCAGCAGTCCGGACAGGGGGCGAGGTGGCTACACCTTC. Residues: CASSPDRGRGGYTF. The chain has TRBV6-5 and TRBJ1-2; TRBD1 matches 11 bases. J was trimmed by 7 bases and V by 5 bases; bases with no gene match: 6. The germline gives CDR1 MNHEY, CDR2 SVGAGI. CDR3 length: 14 amino acids.

The V gene is TRBV30, the J gene TRBJ1-2; 8 nucleotides match TRBD1. Germline CDR1 is GTSNPN and CDR2 is SVGIG (reference sequence). V was clipped by 7 bases and J by 8 bases; unmatched bases: 9. The CDR3 spans 12 residues. CDR3 bases: TGTGCCTACACAGGGGGAGGAGGAGGCTACACCTTC. It codes for CAYTGGGGGYTF.

J is TRBJ2-1 and V is TRBV20-1, with D tentatively TRBD1 or TRBD2 (7 bases each). CDR3 length equals 15 residues. CDR1 and CDR2 (germline): DFQATT, SNEGSKA (reference sequence). The ends were cut back, 5 bases at V and 2 bases at J, with 16 bases in the middle. The chain's CDR3 is CSADPGGATYNEQFF. The CDR3 region has the DNA TGCAGTGCTGACCCAGGGGGGGCCACCTACAATGAGCAGTTCTTC.

The CDR3 spells CASSTDESYGYTF. The CDR3 DNA follows: TGTGCCAGCTCAACAGACGAGAGCTATGGCTACACCTTC. V and J are TRBV18 and TRBJ1-2; D is unresolved. Between the trimmed V and J ends, which lost 5 bases and 4 bases, there was a span of 11 bases. Germline-derived CDR1 and CDR2 are KGHSH and LQKENI. This CDR3 comprises 13 residues.

The CDR3 bases are TGTGCCAGCAGCTCAGGACAGGCACAGCTTACGCAGTATTTT. Protein product: CASSSGQAQLTQYF. The rearrangement uses TRBV5-6 and TRBJ2-3; 7 nucleotides line up with TRBD1. Trimming cost V 3 bases and J 8 bases; bases outside gene matches: 9. This CDR3 has 14 amino acids. CDR1 and CDR2 from the germline V gene are SGHDT and YYEEEE. Based on the CDR3 plus reference TRBV5-6 and TRBJ2-3, the full variable domain is DAGVTQSPTHLIKTRGQQVTLRCSPKSGHDTVSWYQQALGQGPQFIFQYYEEEERQRGNFPDRFSGHQFPNYSSELNVNALLLGDSALYLCASSSGQAQLTQYFGPGTRLTVL.

The chain carries TRBV7-2 and TRBJ1-5; no clear D gene. Germline lookup yields CDR1 SGHTA and CDR2 FQGNSA. V gave up 7 bases and J gave up 2 bases, with 12 bases separating them. The CDR3 extends over 14 amino acids. CDR3 nucleotides: TGTGCCAGCACCTCTCTAGCGGGCAATCAGCCCCAGCATTTT. Translation: CASTSLAGNQPQHF.

The chain couples TRBV20-1 to TRBJ2-5, with no clear D. CDR3 size: 13 residues. Germline assignment: CDR1 DFQATT and CDR2 SNEGSKA (reference sequence). Deletions cut 7 bases from V and 0 bases from J, with 12 bases between. The CDR3 protein is CSVPSGYQETQYF. As DNA, the CDR3 is TGCAGTGTTCCGAGTGGTTACCAAGAGACCCAGTACTTC.

The J gene is TRBJ1-4, the V gene TRBV3-1, with 9 bases lining up with TRBD1. Losses at the gene ends were 1 base for V and 8 bases for J; bases not matched to a gene: 8. Per germline, CDR1 LGHDT and CDR2 YNNKEL (reference sequence). This CDR3 spans 16 amino acids. The CDR3 spells CASSQVAGQGGEKLFF. In DNA, the CDR3 is TGTGCCAGCAGCCAAGTCGCGGGACAGGGAGGAGAAAAACTGTTTTTT.

The V call is TRBV24-1, the J call TRBJ2-5; D tentatively fits TRBD1 or TRBD2 (5 bases each). From germline, CDR1 is KGHDR and CDR2 SFDVKD. This CDR3 is 12 amino acids long. Trimming took off 9 bases at V and 5 bases at J, with 12 bases between the two ends. This chain's CDR3 is CATRGEMETQYF. CDR3 nucleotides: TGTGCCACCCGAGGGGAGATGGAGACCCAGTACTTC.

The rearrangement links TRBV24-1 to TRBJ2-3; TRBD1 or TRBD2 may be the D gene (5 bases each). CDR1 KGHDR and CDR2 SFDVKD come from the germline V gene. With 1 base removed from V and 1 base from J, the gap between germline ends came to 8 bases. The CDR3 has 15 amino acids. In DNA, the CDR3 is TGTGCCACCAGTGATTTTAGGGACGGCACAGATACGCAGTATTTT. It encodes CATSDFRDGTDTQYF.

This clonotype occurred once. The rearrangement links TRBV29-1 to TRBJ1-6; D is unclear. The CDR3 has 13 amino acids. Germline CDR1 and CDR2: SQVTM and ANQGSEA. Trimming removed 2 bases from V and 8 bases from J, with 10 bases in between. The CDR3 is CSVETEVDSPLHF. As DNA, the CDR3 is TGCAGCGTTGAAACGGAGGTGGATTCACCCCTCCACTTT.

The chain has TRBV3-1 and TRBJ2-7; TRBD1 matches at 8 bases. The CDR3 is 16 residues long. CDR1 and CDR2 (germline): LGHDT, YNNKEL (reference sequence). Trimming at V came to 1 base and at J to 2 bases, leaving 7 bases not matched to a gene. The chain's CDR3 is CASSQGPDRATYEQYF. CDR3 coding DNA: TGTGCCAGCAGCCAAGGTCCGGACAGGGCAACCTACGAGCAGTACTTC.

The gene calls are TRBV20-1 and TRBJ2-7; D gene unclear. CDR1 is DFQATT, CDR2 SNEGSKA, per germline (reference sequence). This CDR3 comprises 12 residues. Trimming left V 3 bases short and J 6 bases short, with 12 bases between. The CDR3 here is CSASAPVGEQYF. In DNA form, the CDR3 reads TGCAGTGCTAGCGCCCCGGTGGGCGAGCAGTACTTC.

The J gene is TRBJ2-3, the V gene TRBV11-2; D gene uncertain. Germline CDR1 and CDR2: SGHAT and FQNNGV. The V and J ends lost 10 bases and 2 bases respectively, with 4 bases between them. The CDR3 has 10 residues. DNA for the CDR3: TGTGCCACGGCCACAGATACGCAGTATTTT. This translates into CATATDTQYF.

The rearrangement joins TRBV2 to TRBJ2-6; unclear D gene. The CDR3 has 13 amino acids. The ends were cut back, 0 bases at V and 13 bases at J, with 10 bases in the middle. Per the germline V gene, CDR1 is SNHLY and CDR2 is FYNNEI. As DNA, the CDR3 is TGTGCCAGCAGTGAAGCGCTTAGTCGAGTCCTGACTTTC. Residues: CASSEALSRVLTF.

The rearrangement links TRBV5-6 to TRBJ2-1, with 13 bases that match TRBD2. Germline trimming cut 3 bases from V and 4 bases from J; bases unmatched to any gene: 1. The length of the CDR3 is 15 residues. Germline lookup yields CDR1 SGHDT and CDR2 YYEEEE. CDR3 nucleotide sequence: TGTGCCAGCAGCTGGGGACTAGCGGGGTACAATGAGCAGTTCTTC. It encodes CASSWGLAGYNEQFF. Complete variable domain (other parts from reference TRBV5-6 and TRBJ2-1): DAGVTQSPTHLIKTRGQQVTLRCSPKSGHDTVSWYQQALGQGPQFIFQYYEEEERQRGNFPDRFSGHQFPNYSSELNVNALLLGDSALYLCASSWGLAGYNEQFFGPGTRLTVL.

This clonotype turned up a few times. One junction end disagrees with the germline gene, perhaps due to a read error. The V gene is TRBV5-1, the J gene TRBJ2-5, with no clear D. Germline V gene sequence: CDR1 SGHRS, CDR2 YFSETQ. The CDR3 spans 12 residues. The CDR3 region has the DNA TGTGCCAGCAGCTTGACACAAGAGACCCAGTACTTC. It specifies CASSLTQETQYF.

V and J are TRBV19 and TRBJ1-1; tentatively, D is TRBD1 (6 bases). Trimming removed 7 bases from V and 8 bases from J, with 17 bases in between. The CDR3 is 13 amino acids. Germline V gene data show CDR1 as LNHDA and CDR2 as SQIVND (reference sequence). DNA of the CDR3: TGTGCCAGTACCTCGCGACAGGACTACGAAGCTTTCTTT. Translating it yields CASTSRQDYEAFF.

The rearrangement joins TRBV3-1 to TRBJ1-2; no definite D call. The V end lost 0 bases, the J end lost 1 base, and 12 bases lay between the germline ends. From germline, CDR1 is LGHDT and CDR2 YNNKEL (reference sequence). The CDR3 contains 16 residues. CDR3 protein: CASSQEGQEINYGYTF. DNA for the CDR3: TGTGCCAGCAGCCAAGAAGGGCAGGAAATTAACTATGGCTACACCTTC.

The chain carries TRBV7-2 and TRBJ2-5; 11 nucleotides line up with TRBD2. The CDR3 loop spans 19 amino acids. Losses at the gene ends were 4 bases for V and 4 bases for J; bases not matched to a gene: 17. Germline CDR1 and CDR2: SGHTA and FQGNSA. This chain's CDR3 is CASSSRTSGHQGLLETQYF. DNA for the CDR3: TGTGCCAGCAGCTCAAGGACTAGCGGGCACCAGGGGTTGCTAGAGACCCAGTACTTC.